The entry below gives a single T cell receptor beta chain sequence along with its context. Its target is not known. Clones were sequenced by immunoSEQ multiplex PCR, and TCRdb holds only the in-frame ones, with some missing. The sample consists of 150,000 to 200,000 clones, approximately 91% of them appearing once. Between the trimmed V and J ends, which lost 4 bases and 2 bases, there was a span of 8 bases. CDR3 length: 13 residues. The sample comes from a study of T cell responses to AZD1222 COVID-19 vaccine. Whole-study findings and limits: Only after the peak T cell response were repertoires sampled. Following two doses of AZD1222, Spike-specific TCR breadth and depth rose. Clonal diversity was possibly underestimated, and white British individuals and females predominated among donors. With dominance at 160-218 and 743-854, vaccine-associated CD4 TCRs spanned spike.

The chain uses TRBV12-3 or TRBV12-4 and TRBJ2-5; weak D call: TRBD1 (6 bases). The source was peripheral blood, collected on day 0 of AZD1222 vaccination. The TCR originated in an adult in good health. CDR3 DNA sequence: TGTGCCAGCAGTTGGGGGACACAAGAGACCCAGTACTTC. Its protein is CASSWGTQETQYF.